Below are 13 T cell receptor beta chains sequenced from a single sample in a study of human T cells and chemical hapten exposure. The time point: pre-sensitization, week 0. Noted treatment: therapeutic diphenylcyclopropenone sensitization with weekly scalp DPC. TCRdb independently ran MiXCR on the RACE reads; one entry per CDR3 protein. The table records roughly 51,000 distinct CDR3 sequences, around 10% of them present only once. The material sequenced was whole blood, taken in connection with sensitization to the hapten diphenylcyclopropenone (DPC). All receptors come from a man between 35 and 55 years old with alopecia areata. Some clones in this sample may be carry-over from other donors' samples.

Ten or more counts support this clonotype. The V call is TRBV28, the J call TRBJ1-1; 7 positions agree with TRBD1. Trimming at V came to 2 bases and at J to 5 bases, leaving 8 bases not matched to a gene. There are 15 residues in the CDR3. Germline V gene sequence: CDR1 MDHEN, CDR2 SYDVKM. The CDR3 loop reads CASSLNRGWWTEAFF. For the CDR3, the DNA is TGTGCCAGCAGTTTAAACAGGGGCTGGTGGACTGAAGCTTTCTTT. The full variable domain, rest sourced from reference TRBV28 and TRBJ1-1, is DVKVTQSSRYLVKRTGEKVFLECVQDMDHENMFWYRQDPGLGLRLIYFSYDVKMKEKGDIPEGYSVSREKKERFSLILESASTNQTSMYLCASSLNRGWWTEAFFGQGTRLTVV.

This clonotype was observed a handful of times. V and J are TRBV28 and TRBJ2-7; maybe TRBD2 (6 bases). Germline V gives CDR1 MDHEN, CDR2 SYDVKM. The CDR3 is 15 amino acids. V dropped 5 bases and J dropped 0 bases, with 14 bases sitting between them. This CDR3 reads CASSPHRRASYEQYF. CDR3 nucleotides: TGTGCCAGCAGTCCCCACAGGAGGGCCTCCTACGAGCAGTACTTC.

A few counts support this clonotype. One end of the junction varies from germline; a read error may be responsible. V usage is TRBV5-6 and J usage is TRBJ2-5; possibly TRBD1 for D (6 bases). The germline CDR1 and CDR2 sequences are SGHDT and YYEEEE. The CDR3 is 15 residues long. CDR3 DNA sequence: TGCGCCAGCAGTTCTTTGAGGACAGATAAAGAGACCCAGTACTTC. Translated: CASSSLRTDKETQYF.

Here the CDR3 reads CATSSPLGHLLGTHEQYF. The CDR3 bases are TGTGCCACCAGCTCCCCCTTAGGGCACCTGCTGGGCACCCACGAGCAGTACTTC. V usage is TRBV15 and J usage is TRBJ2-7; unclear D gene. Germline CDR1 is LNHNV and CDR2 is YYDKDF (reference sequence). This CDR3 spans 18 amino acids. The germline V and J ends were trimmed by 5 bases and 5 bases, with 28 bases remaining between them.

As regards this clonotype: At one boundary the junction diverges from the germline segment, which might be a read error. The chain is built from TRBV28 and TRBJ1-2; D is unclear. The CDR3 totals 12 residues. Germline V gives CDR1 MDHEN, CDR2 SYDVKM. The DNA for the CDR3 is TGTGCGAGCAGTGGGAGCATCGGGGGCTACACCTTC. Protein product: CASSGSIGGYTF.

This clonotype has at least ten counts. The rearrangement links TRBV18 to TRBJ1-1; TRBD1 aligns across 7 bases. Germline V CDR1 and CDR2: KGHSH, LQKENI. The V gene end was trimmed by 4 bases and the J gene end by 2 bases; junction bases not matched to a gene: 4. This CDR3 spans 14 amino acids. The CDR3 coding sequence is TGTGCCAGCTCACGGGACAGTGGCAACACTGAAGCTTTCTTT. Its protein product is CASSRDSGNTEAFF.

The rearrangement uses TRBV6-2 or TRBV6-3 and TRBJ2-7; possible D gene TRBD2, 6 bases. V lost 3 bases to trimming and J lost 2 bases, with 11 bases between them. CDR1 and CDR2 from the germline V gene are MNHEY and SVGEGT. CDR3 size: 14 residues. The chain's CDR3 is CASSYLGGAYEQYF. CDR3 sequence (DNA): TGTGCCAGCAGTTATCTCGGGGGAGCCTACGAGCAGTACTTC.

This clonotype was counted between two and nine times. The CDR3 coding sequence is TGCGCCAGCAGCTTGAATGAGGCGGGCTCCTACAATGAGCAGTTCTTC. Translating gives CASSLNEAGSYNEQFF. The J gene is TRBJ2-1, the V gene TRBV5-1; a possible D gene is TRBD2 (5 bases). Trimming shortened V by 1 base and J by 0 bases, and 11 bases separated the two germline ends. Germline V gene lookup returns CDR1 SGHRS and CDR2 YFSETQ. This CDR3 is 16 amino acids long.

This clonotype was detected ten times or more. The V gene is TRBV18, the J gene TRBJ2-7; 9 bases agree with TRBD2. V shed 2 bases, J shed 2 bases, and the junction held 4 bases outside the gene matches. The CDR3 length is 15 residues. Germline lookup yields CDR1 KGHSH and CDR2 LQKENI. Here the CDR3 DNA reads TGTGCCAGCTCACCATTAGCGGGAGATACCTACGAGCAGTACTTC. Translating gives CASSPLAGDTYEQYF. Full variable domain (outside the CDR3, taken from reference TRBV18 and TRBJ2-7): NAGVMQNPRHLVRRRGQEARLRCSPMKGHSHVYWYRQLPEEGLKFMVYLQKENIIDESGMPKERFSAEFPKEGPSILRIQQVVRGDSAAYFCASSPLAGDTYEQYFGPGTRLTVT.

Only a few counts were recorded for this clonotype. The V and J genes are TRBV3-1 and TRBJ1-3; 8 bases fit TRBD1. CDR3 length equals 15 residues. With V trimmed by 4 bases and J by 2 bases, 4 bases remained unmatched. Germline V gene sequence: CDR1 LGHDT, CDR2 YNNKEL (reference sequence). Written as DNA, the CDR3 is TGTGCCAGCAGCCGACTACAGGGGGCTGGAAACACCATATATTTT. This encodes CASSRLQGAGNTIYF.

The chain uses TRBV28 and TRBJ2-2; D gene unclear. CDR1 is MDHEN, CDR2 SYDVKM, per germline. V shed 7 bases and J shed 4 bases, with 4 bases lying between them. The CDR3 sequence is 11 residues long. The CDR3 sequence: CASKFTGELFF. The CDR3 bases are TGTGCCAGCAAGTTCACCGGGGAGCTGTTTTTT.

This clonotype has more than one count but fewer than ten. V gene TRBV25-1 combines with J gene TRBJ2-1, with 12 bases that match TRBD1. This CDR3 region has 17 residues. The germline CDR1 and CDR2 sequences are MGHDK and SYGVNS. Trimming took 5 bases from V and 7 from J; bases not matched to a gene: 12. The CDR3, as DNA: TGTGCCAGCAGTTCCCAGGTCGGGGGACAGGGGGCAAATGAGCAGTTCTTC. Translating it yields CASSSQVGGQGANEQFF.

The chain is built from TRBV7-2 and TRBJ1-6; D uncertain. CDR1 and CDR2 from the germline V gene are SGHTA and FQGNSA. This CDR3 is 12 amino acids long. Trimming took 2 bases from V and 5 from J, leaving 1 base between them. CDR3 sequence reads: CASSLNNSPLHF. CDR3 nucleotides: TGTGCCAGCAGCTTAAATAATTCACCCCTCCACTTT.